This T cell receptor beta chain was observed in a study of cytomegalovirus exposure and HLA in healthy donors (dated by TCRdb to about 2017). In terms of the full investigation: An earlier analysis of roughly 610 of the donors reported approximately 280 Gb of sequence data and 117 million unique TCR beta sequences obtained from 180 million or so T cells. Approximately 300 gigabases of sequencing data and around 85 million unique TCR sequences made up an early release that covered 500 to 650 HLA-typed donors. Of the 300 to 450 genotyped donors, less than 90% were placed in the genetic ancestry cluster associated with self-reported Caucasian donors. The aim of the study was to test whether cataloging public T cell receptors could identify signatures of past pathogen exposure. Using immunosequencing, the study profiled T cell repertoires from 550 to 750 subjects and related those repertoires to cytomegalovirus serostatus. A separate validation cohort of about 110 different subjects was used in addition to the approximately 700-subject first cohort. The study combined high-throughput TCR immunosequencing, statistical association of individual TCRs with disease status, and machine learning to predict cytomegalovirus infection status. To study patterns of TCR occurrence, a later analysis re-analyzed previously published TCR beta repertoires from more than 550 donors and added high-resolution HLA genotyping. Rather than drawing on any new phenotypic data, the later analysis identified candidate immune exposures from TCR beta sequences and the way those sequences occurred across donors. In an earlier analysis of 550 to 700 of the donors, high-throughput TCR beta sequencing was used to judge whether each TCR beta V gene segment behaved as functional or pseudogenic. Donor age, sex, ethnicity and CMV serostatus were compiled alongside the repertoire data. A later genetic analysis used genome-wide SNP genotypes for about 60% of the roughly 700 donors, treating that subset as a discovery cohort. Every discovery cohort repertoire had been produced on one sequencing platform. Both class I and class II loci were covered by HLA typing, at four-digit resolution. The number of donors typed differed by locus, with about 629-640 for A, B, C, DRB1 and DQB1, around 560 for DQA1, about 610 for DPA1, and around 460 for DPB1. Because of strong linkage in the cohort, roughly five DR-DQ haplotypes were treated as single units for association and clustering. On average, roughly 250,000 unique TCR beta nucleotide sequences were sequenced per donor among some 430 genotyped donors of the cohort, with 15% to 20% of those sequences being non-productive. What the research found in general, with its limitations: Some IMGT-functional V segments, including TRBV6-2 and TRBV6-3, could not be distinguished by the 87-base-pair reads and were therefore excluded. A cluster of highly shared sequence variants was judged likely to represent a technical artifact of the sequencing pipeline. The classifier was reported to diagnose cytomegalovirus status with high specificity and sensitivity in both the original cohort and the validation cohort. In vitro tests confirmed that three of the cytomegalovirus-associated TCR beta chains recognize cytomegalovirus antigens. The study gave a list of 150 to 200 TCR beta chains associated with cytomegalovirus. A later analysis found that HLA-associated TCR beta chains were more clonally expanded and had lower generation probabilities than equally common non-associated chains. An earlier analysis of several hundred of the donors showed that most TCR beta V segments appeared in productive rearrangements either about 87% or about 30% of the time, which broadly matched IMGT annotations. For the cohort, immune exposure information was limited to CMV serostatus. In a later analysis, TCR association rates were found to vary across HLA loci, with the most associated TCRs seen for DRB1 alleles and the fewest for HLA-C alleles. Linkage disequilibrium might explain the correlated functional status among segregating V segments, but an unknown experimental factor could not be excluded. The earlier analysis of approximately 560 of the donors excluded roughly 17 rarely observed V segments, including chromosome 9 orphons, because counts were too low. Most TCR sequences were seen in very few donors, while some public TCRs were found in many individuals. At a false discovery rate of 0.05, a later analysis linked around 15,000 TCR beta sequences to specific HLA alleles. When HLA alleles, especially DR and DQ, strongly co-occurred, TCR associations were difficult to assign to individual alleles. In a later analysis, most CMV-associated TCR beta chains were found to appear HLA-restricted, with HLA associations seemingly driven largely by CMV exposure. The authors suggested that the approach could potentially be extended to other disease states and immunological phenotypes. In a later genetic analysis, a missense DCLRE1C variant was associated with V-gene and J-gene trimming of TCR beta chains, and the association was replicated in an independent cohort. According to a later analysis, parvovirus B19, influenza, CMV and Epstein-Barr virus appeared linked to several top co-occurrence clusters. Compared with the roughly 700-donor mean, donors in an Asian-associated ancestry cluster had fewer N-insertions in productive TCRs, according to a later genetic analysis. Only TCR beta chains were sequenced in this cohort, and the absence of alpha or paired-chain data limited detectable features. HLA typing was unavailable for some donors at each locus, so association tests used only the typed subset. Roughly uniform sequencing depth across donors was assumed in presence/absence analyses, although this assumption may not hold. A further reported finding was that TCR beta sequences accurately predicted the HLA-A and HLA-B alleles for most subjects in the first cohort.

The library was produced with the immunoSEQ multiplex PCR assay. The multiplex PCR relied on a mix of 60 forward primers for TCR Vbeta segments and 13 reverse primers for TCR Jbeta segments. The CDR3 region of rearranged TCR beta genes was amplified from genomic DNA by a multiplex PCR assay. Amplified TCR beta libraries were sequenced as 87-base-pair reads on the Illumina HiSeq System. The authors' analysis ran thus. A later analysis counted approximately 84 million unique TCR beta chains across the 640 or so repertoires, and roughly 11 million of these chains were shared by at least two donors. To remove PCR and sequencing errors, raw reads were error-corrected and collapsed into unique sequences using a nearest-neighbor algorithm that merged closely related sequences. Alignment of CDR3 sequences to IMGT reference sequences was used to assign V, D and J gene segments. For a sequence to be retained, a match of at least six nucleotides was required to both a V gene segment and a J gene segment. Rearrangements were called productive when the CDR3 lacked stop codons and stayed in frame with V and J; all others were non-productive. Following IMGT convention, CDR3 was defined as the stretch from the second conserved V-encoded cysteine to the conserved J-encoded phenylalanine. In an earlier analysis of around 570 of the donors, sequences lacking an unambiguous match to a single V gene segment were excluded. An earlier analysis of over 450 of the donors classified V segments as functional when productive rearrangements were above 56.7% and as segregating when the standard deviation between donors was above 5%. A statistical classification framework was built to diagnose cytomegalovirus status from the catalog of TCR beta chain sequences. A later analysis assigned V and J genes by comparing TCR nucleotide sequences with IMGT/GENE-DB human TR gene sequences. In a later analysis, CDR3 sequences and most-parsimonious VDJ recombination scenarios were assigned using the TCRdist pipeline. In a later analysis, every TCR beta chain was defined by the combination of its CDR3 amino acid sequence and its V-gene family, and reads without a unique V-gene family were dropped. As a way to deal with suspected cross-contamination and a sequencing artifact, a later analysis dropped nearly 600 nucleotide sequences that were highly shared and had low generation probability. In a later analysis, a clonal expansion index was calculated for each public chain from normalized within-repertoire ranks of inferred template counts. A later analysis computed generation probabilities with a VDJ recombination model fitted to out-of-frame rearrangements, and checked the results against IGoR. In a later analysis, TCR-TCR, TCR-HLA and TCR-CMV co-occurrence was scored with hypergeometric tests, and a repertoire-size bias correction was applied to TCR pairs. To estimate false discovery rates, a later analysis permuted the HLA or CMV assignments 20 times. In a later analysis, co-occurring TCRs were grouped using DBSCAN, and TCRdist sequence similarity was added for clustering within HLA-allele-positive subsets. Co-occurrence clustering excluded repertoires with fewer than 30,000 or more than 120,000 public chains, plus five with anomalous nucleotide sharing. The table was pulled from immuneACCESS by TCRdb, which kept in-frame rearrangements only. Such tables lose some clones; where checked, under half of the loss comes from unresolved V genes, and the rest has no known cause. Clone size and the V and J calls come from that table; the DNA yielded D and trimming. The sample data list about 180,000 clones, and approximately 73% of these were observed just once. Of the sample, over 2% is held by the ten largest clones.

To note about this clone: Its antigen remains unidentified. Per-base quality was not reported, and no clone a single base away is much larger than it.

The cohort was made up of approximately 700 healthy bone marrow donors. At the time of sampling, all cohort members were nominally healthy, though unrecorded immune exposures were likely present. The donor tested CMV seropositive and was one of the 289 seropositive cohort members. Every donor gave a peripheral blood sample, and the peripheral blood mononuclear cells from that sample were used for TCR beta sequencing. The Qiagen DNeasy Blood Extraction Kit was used to extract genomic DNA from the blood cell samples. CDR1 and CDR2 (ENHRY, SYGVKD) derive from the germline V gene. Germline trimming: 11 bases from V, 5 bases from J; junction bases outside gene matches: 7. The CDR3 numbers 12 residues from cysteine through phenylalanine. Of the read, only the CDR3 DNA is kept; its 36 bases are in frame from base 1.

This chain joins TRBV10-3 to TRBJ2-7, with 9 bases in between that match TRBD1. The specimen was PBMCs. The receptor was derived from a woman in her 30s in good health and CMV-seropositive. The DNA sequence reads TGTGCCTCCCAACAGGGGGCGCACGAGCAGTACTTC. It translates as CASQQGAHEQYF.